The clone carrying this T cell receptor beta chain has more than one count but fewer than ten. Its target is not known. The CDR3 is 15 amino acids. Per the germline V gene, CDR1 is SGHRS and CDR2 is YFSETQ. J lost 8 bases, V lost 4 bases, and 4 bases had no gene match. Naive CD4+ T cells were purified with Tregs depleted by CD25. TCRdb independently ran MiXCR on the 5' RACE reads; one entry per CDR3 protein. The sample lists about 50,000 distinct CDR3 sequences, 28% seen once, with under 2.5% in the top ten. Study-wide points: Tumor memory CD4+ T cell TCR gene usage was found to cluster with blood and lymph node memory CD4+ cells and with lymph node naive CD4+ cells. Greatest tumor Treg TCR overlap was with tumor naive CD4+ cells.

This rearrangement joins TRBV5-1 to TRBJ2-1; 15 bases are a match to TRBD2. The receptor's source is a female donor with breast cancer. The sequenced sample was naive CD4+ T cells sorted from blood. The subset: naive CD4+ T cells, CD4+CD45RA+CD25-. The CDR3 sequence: CASSQGLAGGDEQFF. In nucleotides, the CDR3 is TGCGCCAGCAGCCAAGGACTAGCGGGAGGGGATGAGCAGTTCTTC.